The 18 T cell receptor beta chains below all came from one sample that was sequenced in a study of identical twins. MiXCR, run by TCRdb on the 5' RACE reads, gives a single entry per CDR3 protein. Of approximately 620,000 distinct CDR3 sequences detected, 8% to 9% appear once; the ten largest clones hold around 0.98%. These records were also assigned to another study, of yellow fever vaccine responses in identical twins.

The specimen was PBMCs. These TCRs come from a woman under 30 in good health.

This clonotype was counted only a few times. The rearrangement links TRBV12-3 or TRBV12-4 to TRBJ2-7; D unresolved. Trimming stripped 3 bases from V and 2 bases from J, with 11 bases between. The CDR3 has 14 amino acids. CDR3 sequence reads: CASSFGSSPYEQYF. The CDR3 region has the DNA TGTGCCAGCAGTTTCGGGTCCAGTCCCTACGAGCAGTACTTC.

The rearrangement links TRBV3-1 to TRBJ2-3; D might be TRBD1 (6 bases). Trimming pared 2 bases from V and 0 bases from J, leaving 24 bases between. The CDR3 totals 20 residues. Per the germline V gene, CDR1 is LGHDT and CDR2 is YNNKEL (reference sequence). CDR3 sequence: CASSQNTGRRRSTSTDTQYF. The CDR3 coding sequence is TGTGCCAGCAGCCAAAACACAGGGCGGAGAAGGTCTACTAGCACAGATACGCAGTATTTT.

On this clonotype itself: The CDR3 end shows no conserved phenylalanine or tryptophan, and so a read error is likely. The V call is TRBV10-3, the J call TRBJ2-5; D unresolved. Trimming cost V 6 bases and J 4 bases, with 9 bases left between them. The CDR3 contains 12 residues. Germline V CDR1 and CDR2: ENHRY, SYGVKD. The DNA of the CDR3 is TGTGCCATCAGCATGTCGGGAGAGACCCAGTACCTC. It specifies CAISMSGETQYL.

This clonotype was detected only a few times. This chain connects TRBV6-4 to TRBJ2-1; the match to TRBD2 covers 8 bases. V lost 3 bases and J lost 6; bases outside the gene matches: 10. Germline CDR1 is MRHNA and CDR2 is SNTAGT. The length of the CDR3 is 16 residues. The CDR3 region has the DNA TGTGCCAGCAGTGAGACCCGGACTAGCCCCATCAATGAGCAGTTCTTC. Its translation: CASSETRTSPINEQFF.

This clonotype was observed a handful of times. The chain uses TRBV9 and TRBJ2-3, with a possible D match to TRBD1 (6 bases). Trimming pared 0 bases from V and 2 bases from J, leaving 10 bases between. CDR1 is SGDLS and CDR2 is YYNGEE in the germline V gene. The CDR3 is 15 amino acids. CDR3 sequence reads: CASSVVDRITDTQYF. The DNA of the CDR3 is TGTGCCAGCAGCGTAGTCGACAGGATCACAGATACGCAGTATTTT.

This clonotype was seen ten or more times. The genes are TRBV12-3 or TRBV12-4 and TRBJ1-6; 7 positions match TRBD1. This CDR3 region has 13 residues. Trimming took 3 bases from V and 9 from J; bases not matched to a gene: 2. The CDR3 loop reads CASSLTGSSPLHF. The CDR3, as DNA: TGTGCCAGCAGTTTGACAGGGAGTTCACCCCTCCACTTT.

V gene TRBV18 combines with J gene TRBJ2-6; a weak D match, TRBD2 (5 bases). Trimming pared 8 bases from V and 4 bases from J, leaving 15 bases between. Germline CDR1 KGHSH, CDR2 LQKENI. The CDR3 is made up of 15 amino acids. CDR3 residues: CASRPPAVGANVLTF. CDR3 DNA sequence: TGTGCCAGCCGCCCCCCAGCGGTCGGGGCCAACGTCCTGACTTTC.

The rearrangement links TRBV2 to TRBJ2-7; 12 nucleotides match TRBD1. This CDR3 region has 15 residues. V trimming: 5 bases; J trimming: 6 bases; junction bases outside the gene matches: 8. Germline V gene data show CDR1 as SNHLY and CDR2 as FYNNEI. Written as DNA, the CDR3 is TGTGCCAGCAGTCGGGACAGGGGGCAACTAGTCGAGCAGTACTTC. It translates to CASSRDRGQLVEQYF. Looking up the rest from reference TRBV2 and TRBJ2-7 gives the full variable domain: EPEVTQTPSHQVTQMGQEVILRCVPISNHLYFYWYRQILGQKVEFLVSFYNNEISEKSEIFDDQFSVERPDGSNFTLKIRSTKLEDSAMYFCASSRDRGQLVEQYFGPGTRLTVT.

V is TRBV5-3 and J is TRBJ2-7, with D possibly being TRBD2 (5 bases). TRBV5-3 is an ORF, and what it does is uncertain. V shed 0 bases and J shed 2 bases, with 15 bases lying between them. The length of the CDR3 is 16 residues. This CDR3 is CARSLVPMGETYEQYF. The CDR3 coding sequence is TGTGCCAGAAGCTTGGTCCCTATGGGAGAGACCTACGAGCAGTACTTC.

The chain carries TRBV4-3 and TRBJ2-7; tentative D call: TRBD1 (5 bases). The germline V and J ends were trimmed by 1 base and 6 bases, with 16 bases remaining between them. This CDR3 has 15 residues. Germline CDR1 is LGHNA and CDR2 is YSLEER. CDR3: CASSQVKGLTGEQYF. The CDR3 DNA follows: TGCGCCAGCAGCCAAGTAAAGGGGCTTACGGGCGAGCAGTACTTC.

The chain couples TRBV5-6 to TRBJ2-1, with 11 bases matching TRBD2. V was pared by 4 bases and J by 8 bases, with 8 bases of the junction left unmatched. CDR3 length equals 15 residues. CDR1 and CDR2 (germline): SGHDT, YYEEEE. CDR3 protein: CASSRWTSGFYEQFF. CDR3 DNA sequence: TGTGCCAGCAGCCGCTGGACTAGCGGGTTTTATGAGCAGTTCTTC.

This clonotype was picked up many times. The chain combines TRBV18 with TRBJ2-7; D unclear. The germline V gene has CDR1 KGHSH and CDR2 LQKENI. V was cut by 8 bases and J by 1 base, with 9 bases left in between. This CDR3 comprises 12 residues. The CDR3 is CASSPESYEQYF. CDR3 nucleotide sequence: TGTGCCAGCAGTCCCGAATCCTACGAGCAGTACTTC.

Only a few counts were recorded for this clonotype. The chain combines TRBV4-3 with TRBJ2-5; D unclear. This CDR3 contains 15 residues. Germline V CDR1 and CDR2: LGHNA, YSLEER. Deletions cut 0 bases from V and 1 base from J, with 9 bases between. The DNA for the CDR3 is TGCGCCAGCAGCCAAGATCGCCAGTCCCAAGAGACCCAGTACTTC. Its protein is CASSQDRQSQETQYF.

A few counts support this clonotype. This chain uses TRBV20-1 with TRBJ1-1; D unresolved. The ends were cut back, 6 bases at V and 6 bases at J, with 14 bases in the middle. Germline V gene data show CDR1 as DFQATT and CDR2 as SNEGSKA (reference sequence). This CDR3 spans 12 amino acids. CDR3 in amino acids: CSARRGVSEAFF. The DNA for the CDR3 is TGCAGTGCAAGACGGGGAGTTTCTGAAGCTTTCTTT.

This clonotype was seen more than once but under ten times. The rearrangement uses TRBV10-3 and TRBJ1-2; TRBD1 might be the D (5 bases). Trimming removed 6 bases from V and 3 bases from J, with 14 bases in between. The CDR3 contains 14 residues. Germline V gives CDR1 ENHRY, CDR2 SYGVKD. The CDR3 DNA reads TGTGCCATCAGCACCGGCGGGGGGGACTATGGCTACACCTTC. This sequence encodes CAISTGGGDYGYTF.

The V call is TRBV5-1, the J call TRBJ2-5; D unclear. From germline, CDR1 is SGHRS and CDR2 YFSETQ. The length of the CDR3 is 15 residues. V was trimmed by 4 bases and J by 5 bases, leaving 18 bases between them. In DNA, the CDR3 is TGCGCCAGCAGCCCGATCGTGCTACTCGGGGAGACCCAGTACTTC. It translates to CASSPIVLLGETQYF.

The chain carries TRBV12-3 or TRBV12-4 and TRBJ2-5; 13 nucleotides align to TRBD2. The trim removed 11 bases at V and 5 bases at J, leaving 23 bases unmatched. The CDR3 is 19 amino acids. For the CDR3, the DNA is TGTGCCTTCAGTTTAGTTGGGGCCGGACTAGCGGGAGAAGGGGAGACCCAGTACTTC. Translated, it gives CAFSLVGAGLAGEGETQYF.

The chain uses TRBV3-1 and TRBJ2-7, with D possibly TRBD2 on 6 matching bases. Per the germline V gene, CDR1 is LGHDT and CDR2 is YNNKEL (reference sequence). V was trimmed by 4 bases and J by 5 bases, leaving 15 bases between them. The CDR3 extends over 14 amino acids. CDR3 coding DNA: TGTGCCAGCAGCCGAAGACTAGTTTCAGACGAGCAGTACTTC. It yields the protein CASSRRLVSDEQYF.